This T cell receptor beta chain was sequenced for a study of CD4 T cells in relation to SARS-CoV-2 and coronaviruses. Assay: immunoSEQ multiplex PCR; the TCRdb copy retains only in-frame clones and omits some. The table shows tens of thousands of clones, with about 90% occurring only once. V dropped 6 bases and J dropped 8; count of bases not matched to a gene: 12. This CDR3 contains 16 residues. Germline values: CDR1 LGHDT, CDR2 YNNKEL (reference sequence). The study's findings and limits: Samples before the pandemic and after infection were not matched within any donor. Memory recall responses, not primary responses primed in culture, are what the assay detects. In around 63% of donors, memory CD4+ clonotypes crossrecognized SARS-CoV-2 and at least one common cold coronavirus spike. This crossreactivity analysis covered spike protein alone, no other viral proteins.

In the case of this clone: Its antigen remains unknown.

The material sequenced was naive CD4+ T cells from PBMCs. The subset: naive CD4+ T cells isolated by negative enrichment. The receptor was derived from an adult with COVID-19. The V call is TRBV3-1 (or the pseudogene TRBV3-2), the J call TRBJ2-2; the match to TRBD2 covers 10 bases. The CDR3 protein is CASRTPGLASTGELFF. Written as DNA, the CDR3 is TGTGCCAGCAGAACTCCGGGACTAGCGTCAACTGGGGAGCTGTTTTTT.